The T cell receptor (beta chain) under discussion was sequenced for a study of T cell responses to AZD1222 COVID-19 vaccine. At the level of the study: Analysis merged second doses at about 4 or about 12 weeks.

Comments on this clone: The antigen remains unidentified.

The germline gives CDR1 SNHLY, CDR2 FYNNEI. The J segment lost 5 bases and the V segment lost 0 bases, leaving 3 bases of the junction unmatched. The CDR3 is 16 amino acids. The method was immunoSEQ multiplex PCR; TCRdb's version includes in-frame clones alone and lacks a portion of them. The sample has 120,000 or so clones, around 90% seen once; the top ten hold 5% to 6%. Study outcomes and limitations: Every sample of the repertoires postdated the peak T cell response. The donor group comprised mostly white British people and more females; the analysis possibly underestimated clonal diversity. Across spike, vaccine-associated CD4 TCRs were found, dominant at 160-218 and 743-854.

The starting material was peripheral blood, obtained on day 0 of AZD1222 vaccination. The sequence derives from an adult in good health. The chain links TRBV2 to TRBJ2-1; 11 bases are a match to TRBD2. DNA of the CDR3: TGTGCCAGCAGTGAAGCAGGTAGCGGGAGGGACAATGAGCAGTTCTTC. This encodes CASSEAGSGRDNEQFF.